The rows below give T cell receptor beta chains drawn from one sample of a study of blood T cell repertoires in COVID-19. Only in-frame clones appear in the TCRdb table, and some are missing; sequencing was by immunoSEQ multiplex PCR. The table records 85,000 to 130,000 clones, 91% of them present only once. The material sequenced was peripheral blood. These receptors were taken from a human donor in a cohort sampled during active COVID-19. Both conserved end residues are part of each CDR3. The D gene is left open where the match is weak. Clone sizes are given selectively: once, few, many, or a class where the clone is expanded.

d_gene: TRBD1; v_gene: TRBV11-3; j_gene: TRBJ1-1; abundance: -; CDR3nt: TGTGCCAGCAGCCGGACAGGGGTCACTGAAGCTTTCTTT; CDR3aa: CASSRTGVTEAFF
d_gene: -; v_gene: TRBV6-2/TRBV6-3; j_gene: TRBJ1-2; abundance: -; CDR3nt: TGTGCCAGCAGTAAACAGGGAGACTATGGCTACACCTTC; CDR3aa: CASSKQGDYGYTF
d_gene: -; v_gene: TRBV28; j_gene: TRBJ2-7; abundance: -; CDR3nt: TGTGCCAGCACATTGGGAGAAACCTACGAGCAGTACTTC; CDR3aa: CASTLGETYEQYF
d_gene: -; v_gene: TRBV9; j_gene: TRBJ2-2; abundance: once; CDR3nt: TGTGCCAGCAGCCGCGGCATCGCGAACACCGGGGAGCTGTTTTTT; CDR3aa: CASSRGIANTGELFF
d_gene: TRBD1; v_gene: TRBV7-9; j_gene: TRBJ2-7; abundance: -; CDR3nt: TGTGCCAGCAGCTCCCCGGGACAGGGGTCCGAGCAGTACTTC; CDR3aa: CASSSPGQGSEQYF
d_gene: -; v_gene: TRBV5-1; j_gene: TRBJ1-2; abundance: once; CDR3nt: TGCGCCAGCAACGGCGGGGTCAGCCCTAACTATGGCTACACCTTC; CDR3aa: CASNGGVSPNYGYTF
d_gene: -; v_gene: TRBV5-8; j_gene: TRBJ2-4; abundance: -; CDR3nt: TGTGCCAGCGCTATCGGTCTAGCGCTTCACAAAAACATTCAGTACTTC; CDR3aa: CASAIGLALHKNIQYF
d_gene: TRBD2; v_gene: TRBV2; j_gene: TRBJ2-1; abundance: -; CDR3nt: TGTGCCAGCAGCGCAGGGACTAGCGGGGGGCGTTACAATGAGCAGTTCTTC; CDR3aa: CASSAGTSGGRYNEQFF
d_gene: -; v_gene: TRBV6-1; j_gene: TRBJ1-6; abundance: once; CDR3nt: TGTGCCAGCAGTGATCTAATCTCCTATAATTCACCCCTCCACTTT; CDR3aa: CASSDLISYNSPLHF
d_gene: TRBD1; v_gene: TRBV19; j_gene: TRBJ1-5; abundance: -; CDR3nt: TGTGCCAGCAAGACCGGGACAGGGGATCAGCCCCAGCATTTT; CDR3aa: CASKTGTGDQPQHF
d_gene: TRBD1; v_gene: TRBV5-1; j_gene: TRBJ1-1; abundance: -; CDR3nt: TGCGCCAGCAGAGAAACCGGGACAGCGAACACTGAAGCTTTCTTT; CDR3aa: CASRETGTANTEAFF
d_gene: TRBD2; v_gene: TRBV30; j_gene: TRBJ2-7; abundance: -; CDR3nt: TGTGCCTGGGCCGGACTAGCGGTCCACGAGCAGTACTTC; CDR3aa: CAWAGLAVHEQYF
d_gene: -; v_gene: TRBV6-5; j_gene: TRBJ2-7; abundance: -; CDR3nt: TGTGCCAGCAGCTCGACCGGGGTCTACGAGCAGTACTTC; CDR3aa: CASSSTGVYEQYF
d_gene: TRBD2; v_gene: TRBV6-2/TRBV6-3; j_gene: TRBJ2-2; abundance: -; CDR3nt: TGTGCCAGCAGTTACTCGGTGACTAGCGGGAGCTGGGAGCTGTTTTTT; CDR3aa: CASSYSVTSGSWELFF
d_gene: -; v_gene: TRBV5-1; j_gene: TRBJ1-3; abundance: -; CDR3nt: TGCGCCAGCAGCTTGGGCTGGAGGGACGAGGGATTATATTTT; CDR3aa: CASSLGWRDEGLYF
d_gene: -; v_gene: TRBV10-1; j_gene: TRBJ2-1; abundance: -; CDR3nt: TGCGCCAGCAGTGAGGGAGGGGAGAGTTCCAATGAGCAGTTCTTC; CDR3aa: CASSEGGESSNEQFF
d_gene: -; v_gene: TRBV7-9; j_gene: TRBJ1-1; abundance: -; CDR3nt: TGTGCCAGCAGCACCGGTTCTTTTGAAGCTTTCTTT; CDR3aa: CASSTGSFEAFF